This T cell receptor (beta chain) is from a study of blood T cell repertoires in COVID-19. In the study overall: The origin of the acute and convalescent COVID-19 samples was the United States, Italy and Spain. T cells, B-cell-depleted T cells, or PBMCs supplied cDNA or gDNA.

Profiling relied on immunoSEQ multiplex PCR, and the TCRdb table lists in-frame clones only, not all of them. The sample has about 440,000 clones; 88% are singletons. V lost 7 bases and J 2 bases, leaving 11 bases between the germline ends. The CDR3 covers 12 residues. Germline V gene sequence: CDR1 SQVTM, CDR2 ANQGSEA. The receptor was isolated from a woman aged 45-65 years with COVID-19, enrolled during active disease. The V gene is TRBV29-1, the J gene TRBJ1-1; tentatively, D is TRBD1 (5 bases). Material: peripheral blood. CDR3 sequence reads: CSARVINTEAFF. The DNA for the CDR3 is TGCAGCGCCAGGGTAATTAACACTGAAGCTTTCTTT.